The 21 T cell receptor beta chains given below trace back to one sample, sequenced in a study of cytomegalovirus exposure and HLA in healthy donors (dated by TCRdb to 2015 to 2018). The library relied on the immunoSEQ multiplex PCR assay. For the multiplex PCR, a mixture combining 60 forward primers for TCR Vbeta segments and 13 reverse primers for TCR Jbeta segments was used. TCRdb retrieved this table from immuneACCESS and kept in-frame rearrangements only. Not all clones are present; in checked studies, unresolved V genes account for under half, and no reason is known for the remainder. The sample data list some 90,000 clones, and more than 70% of these were observed just once. The ten largest clones take up around 4% of the sample. Source material: PBMCs. The receptors here all came from a male donor in good health and CMV-seropositive.

This clone showed up just a few times. This chain connects TRBV19 to TRBJ2-7; D remains ambiguous. This CDR3 is 14 amino acids long. CDR1 is LNHDA, CDR2 SQIVND, per germline (reference sequence). V shed 4 bases and J shed 4 bases, with 14 bases lying between them. The CDR3 loop is CASSTLPRYYEQYF. In nucleotides, the CDR3 is TGTGCCAGTAGTACGCTACCCCGTTATTACGAGCAGTACTTC. The full variable domain, rest sourced from reference TRBV19 and TRBJ2-7, is DGGITQSPKYLFRKEGQNVTLSCEQNLNHDAMYWYRQDPGQGLRLIYYSQIVNDFQKGDIAEGYSVSREKKESFPLTVTSAQKNPTAFYLCASSTLPRYYEQYFGPGTRLTVT.

The count of this clone is one. The V call is TRBV27, the J call TRBJ2-1, with D possibly being TRBD1 (5 bases). CDR3 length equals 13 residues. Germline V gives CDR1 MNHEY, CDR2 SMNVEV (reference sequence). The V end was cut by 7 bases, the J end by 8 bases, with 15 bases between. This chain's CDR3 is CASTPTVYDEQFF. DNA of the CDR3: TGTGCCAGCACCCCGACAGTTTACGATGAGCAGTTCTTC.

V is TRBV5-4 and J is TRBJ2-7; the D is unclear. Germline assignment: CDR1 SGHNT and CDR2 YYREEE (reference sequence). Trimming stripped 4 bases from V and 6 bases from J, with 11 bases between. The CDR3 covers 12 residues. CDR3 residues: CASSLTYGEQYF. The DNA of the CDR3 is TGTGCCAGCAGCCTAACCTACGGCGAGCAGTACTTC.

This chain joins TRBV29-1 and TRBJ1-2; D remains unclear. Deletions cut 3 bases from V and 8 bases from J, with 10 bases between. The length of the CDR3 is 11 residues. Germline V gene sequence: CDR1 SQVTM, CDR2 ANQGSEA. The DNA of the CDR3 is TGCAGCGTTGACGTGGCCTGGGGCTACACCTTC. Residues: CSVDVAWGYTF.

The chain is built from TRBV5-6 and TRBJ2-7; no firm D call. The V end was cut by 4 bases, the J end by 2 bases, with 10 bases between. The V gene's germline CDR1 is SGHDT and CDR2 YYEEEE. The CDR3 extends over 13 amino acids. In DNA, the CDR3 is TGTGCCAGCAGCCACGACACACCCTACGAGCAGTACTTC. Translation gives CASSHDTPYEQYF.

The V call is TRBV7-9, the J call TRBJ2-7; D might be TRBD2 (5 bases). This CDR3 has 16 residues. The germline V gene encodes CDR1 SEHNR and CDR2 FQNEAQ (reference sequence). The V end was cut by 0 bases, the J end by 4 bases, with 16 bases between. CDR3 loop: CASSLAGGPSRYEQYF. CDR3 in DNA: TGTGCCAGCAGCTTAGCGGGCGGGCCCTCTCGGTACGAGCAGTACTTC.

This chain connects TRBV20-1 to TRBJ1-2; D unresolved. Germline CDR1 is DFQATT and CDR2 is SNEGSKA (reference sequence). Trimming took off 4 bases at V and 5 bases at J, with 8 bases between the two ends. This CDR3 region has 11 residues. The chain's CDR3 is CSAKFGYGYTF. The CDR3 DNA follows: TGCAGTGCTAAATTCGGGTATGGCTACACCTTC.

V is TRBV13 and J is TRBJ1-4, with no clear D. V was shortened by 0 bases and J by 8 bases, with 13 bases between the two germline ends. CDR3 length: 15 amino acids. Germline CDR1 is PRHDT and CDR2 is FYEKMQ (reference sequence). CDR3 DNA sequence: TGTGCCAGCAGCTTAGGCCCTGGTGGCATCGAAAAACTGTTTTTT. As protein: CASSLGPGGIEKLFF.

The sample holds one count of this clone. The chain links TRBV11-2 to TRBJ2-7; 10 bases agree with TRBD2. The CDR3 totals 16 residues. The V gene's germline CDR1 is SGHAT and CDR2 FQNNGV. J was trimmed by 3 bases and V by 5 bases; bases with no gene match: 10. CDR3 sequence reads: CASSEPNLAGVYEQYF. CDR3 DNA sequence: TGTGCCAGCAGCGAGCCTAACCTAGCGGGAGTCTACGAGCAGTACTTC.

CDR3 in DNA: TGTGCCAGCAGTTTGACAGGGGTCTCCTACGAGCAGTACTTC. It yields the protein CASSLTGVSYEQYF. The chain joins TRBV27 to TRBJ2-7; 8 bases match TRBD1. This CDR3 region has 14 residues. Germline CDR1 and CDR2: MNHEY and SMNVEV (reference sequence). V shed 3 bases, J shed 0 bases, and the junction held 1 base outside the gene matches.

CDR3 sequence reads: CASSLVSRQGFEQYF. The CDR3 coding sequence is TGTGCCAGCAGCTTAGTGTCGAGACAGGGCTTCGAGCAGTACTTC. The rearrangement joins TRBV7-6 to TRBJ2-7; 7 bases agree with TRBD1. V shed 1 base, J shed 6 bases, and the junction held 9 bases outside the gene matches. The CDR3 contains 15 residues. In germline, CDR1 is SGHVS, CDR2 FNYEAQ.

V usage is TRBV10-1 and J usage is TRBJ2-1; D is possibly TRBD2 (5 bases). V lost 2 bases to trimming and J lost 9 bases, with 14 bases between them. This CDR3 has 14 amino acids. In germline, CDR1 is WNHNN, CDR2 SYGVQD (reference sequence). The CDR3 sequence is CASSEEDWRGEQFF. The CDR3 DNA reads as TGCGCCAGCAGTGAGGAGGACTGGAGAGGTGAGCAGTTCTTC.

This chain joins TRBV10-1 and TRBJ1-5; 9 bases match TRBD1. Unmatched junction bases numbered 8, after V lost 6 bases and J lost 5 bases. The CDR3 consists of 15 residues. Looked up from germline, CDR1 is WNHNN and CDR2 is SYGVQD (reference sequence). CDR3 DNA: TGCGCCAGCAGGGGGACAGGGAGAAAGCATCAGCCCCAGCATTTT. This encodes CASRGTGRKHQPQHF.

The CDR3: CASSLFSSGAYEQYF. CDR3 nucleotides: TGTGCCAGCAGTTTATTTTCTAGCGGTGCCTACGAGCAGTACTTC. The rearrangement joins TRBV28 to TRBJ2-7; 7 positions match TRBD2. The CDR3 runs 15 residues. The germline V gene has CDR1 MDHEN and CDR2 SYDVKM. The junction had 5 bases not matched to a gene; V was cut back by 1 base and J by 2 bases.

Regarding this clone: One end of the junction does not line up with germline, which may come from a read error. V gene TRBV28 combines with J gene TRBJ2-7, with 7 nucleotides matching TRBD1. This CDR3 region has 11 residues. Germline V gives CDR1 MDHEN, CDR2 SYDVKM. Here the CDR3 reads CASSTRGQPDF. In nucleotides, the CDR3 is TGTGCCAGCAGTACCCGGGGACAGCCGGACTTC.

This rearrangement joins TRBV10-3 to TRBJ2-3; unclear D gene. The CDR3 totals 14 residues. Germline V gives CDR1 ENHRY, CDR2 SYGVKD. V lost 9 bases and J lost 4, with 17 bases in between. The CDR3 sequence is CAIGVRIQSDTQYF. CDR3 nucleotides: TGTGCCATAGGTGTGAGGATTCAATCAGATACGCAGTATTTT.

The V call is TRBV28, the J call TRBJ1-1; possibly TRBD1 for D (5 bases). The CDR3 covers 16 residues. Trimming removed 7 bases from V and 1 base from J, with 19 bases in between. The germline gives CDR1 MDHEN, CDR2 SYDVKM. The CDR3, as DNA: TGTGCCAGCACCCCCGGGGAGGGACTGAAGAACACTGAAGCTTTCTTT. It specifies CASTPGEGLKNTEAFF.

This chain joins TRBV9 and TRBJ1-2, with TRBD1 matching over 7 bases. This CDR3 has 16 residues. Germline assignment: CDR1 SGDLS and CDR2 YYNGEE. V shed 0 bases and J 7 bases; nucleotides not matched to a gene: 12. The CDR3 loop reads CASSVGVQGRTSGYTF. The DNA of the CDR3 is TGTGCCAGCAGCGTAGGGGTACAGGGGAGAACTTCTGGCTACACCTTC. Based on the CDR3 plus reference TRBV9 and TRBJ1-2, the full variable domain is DSGVTQTPKHLITATGQRVTLRCSPRSGDLSVYWYQQSLDQGLQFLIQYYNGEERAKGNILERFSAQQFPDLHSELNLSSLELGDSALYFCASSVGVQGRTSGYTFGSGTRLTVV.

The chain carries TRBV29-1 and TRBJ1-4; 7 bases are shared with TRBD1. The V and J ends lost 6 bases and 8 bases, in that order; junction bases with no gene match: 9. The germline V gene encodes CDR1 SQVTM and CDR2 ANQGSEA. The CDR3 contains 13 residues. The CDR3 nucleotides read TGCAGCGTGGACCCCACAGGGGACGAAAAACTGTTTTTT. Translation gives CSVDPTGDEKLFF.

V and J are TRBV25-1 and TRBJ1-2; no clear D. There are 11 residues in the CDR3. From germline, CDR1 is MGHDK and CDR2 SYGVNS. The ends were cut back, 5 bases at V and 8 bases at J, with 9 bases in the middle. The CDR3 region has the DNA TGTGCCAGCAGTTTGGGCGGGGGCTACACCTTC. Amino acids: CASSLGGGYTF.

The table lists this clone with a count of one. V and J are TRBV5-6 and TRBJ1-1; the D gene is possibly TRBD1 (5 bases). CDR3 length: 13 residues. Trimming stripped 4 bases from V and 3 bases from J, with 10 bases between. The germline V gene encodes CDR1 SGHDT and CDR2 YYEEEE. The CDR3 spells CASSPGGDTEAFF. The CDR3 coding sequence is TGTGCCAGCAGCCCGGGGGGGGACACTGAAGCTTTCTTT.